The 26 T cell receptor beta chains below all came from one sample that was sequenced in a study of regulatory T cells in long-lasting Graves disease. In building TCR beta libraries, iRepertoire HTBI primers were used together with Arm-PCR of CDR3 regions. TCRdb reanalysed the multiplex PCR reads using MiXCR and keeps one entry per CDR3 protein. The top ten clones hold around 21% of a sample with roughly 400,000 distinct CDR3 sequences, less than 25% of them seen once. Time point denoted: persistent/refractory GD, antithyroid drugs over 5 years with positive TRAb. PBMC RNA was the source of the TCR library. Here the sequenced sample was peripheral blood mononuclear cells (PBMCs), taken when the disease was refractory, from a patient treated with antithyroid drugs. Receptors were obtained from a female donor with Graves disease.

This sequence joins TRBV6-9 and TRBJ2-7, with D perhaps TRBD1 (5 bases). The germline V gene encodes CDR1 MNHGY and CDR2 SVAAGI. Trimming stripped 3 bases from V and 0 bases from J, with 12 bases between. The CDR3 is made up of 15 amino acids. The CDR3 here is CASSYRRALSYEQYF. The CDR3 DNA sequence: TGTGCCAGCAGTTACCGCAGGGCACTCTCCTACGAGCAGTACTTC.

The V gene is TRBV18, the J gene TRBJ1-1; D is uncertain. The CDR3 consists of 17 residues. Trimming removed 2 bases at V and 1 base at J, with 17 bases between. From germline, CDR1 is KGHSH and CDR2 LQKENI. The CDR3 DNA reads as TGTGCCAGCTCACCAACCCAAATGGGGAGATCGAACACTGAAGCTTTCTTT. Residues: CASSPTQMGRSNTEAFF. The full variable domain, rest sourced from reference TRBV18 and TRBJ1-1, is NAGVMQNPRHLVRRRGQEARLRCSPMKGHSHVYWYRQLPEEGLKFMVYLQKENIIDESGMPKERFSAEFPKEGPSILRIQQVVRGDSAAYFCASSPTQMGRSNTEAFFGQGTRLTVV.

The V and J genes are TRBV12-3 or TRBV12-4 and TRBJ1-4; 10 nucleotides match TRBD1. Unmatched junction bases numbered 3, after V lost 1 base and J lost 7 bases. The CDR3 is 15 amino acids. The CDR3 region is CASSLDGTGVEKLFF. The CDR3 nucleotides are TGTGCCAGCAGTTTAGACGGGACAGGGGTTGAAAAACTGTTTTTT.

Many counts were recorded for this clonotype. J is TRBJ1-1 and V is TRBV28; D is uncertain. The ends were cut back, 6 bases at V and 9 bases at J, with 14 bases in the middle. This CDR3 spans 12 amino acids. Germline V CDR1 and CDR2: MDHEN, SYDVKM. CDR3 protein: CASRVGGNQAFF. The CDR3 coding sequence is TGTGCCAGCAGGGTCGGAGGGAACCAAGCTTTCTTT. Looking up the rest from reference TRBV28 and TRBJ1-1 gives the full variable domain: DVKVTQSSRYLVKRTGEKVFLECVQDMDHENMFWYRQDPGLGLRLIYFSYDVKMKEKGDIPEGYSVSREKKERFSLILESASTNQTSMYLCASRVGGNQAFFGQGTRLTVV.

This clonotype was observed many times. The chain has TRBV2 and TRBJ1-1; no clear D. V was shortened by 2 bases and J by 4 bases, with 17 bases between the two germline ends. The germline V gene encodes CDR1 SNHLY and CDR2 FYNNEI. The CDR3 spans 16 residues. CDR3 in amino acids: CASSEIVTVEGTEAFF. The CDR3 DNA is TGTGCCAGCAGTGAAATAGTGACGGTCGAGGGCACTGAAGCTTTCTTT.

In this sample, this clonotype turned up many times. V is TRBV7-2 and J is TRBJ2-5, with 9 bases that match TRBD2. Germline V CDR1 and CDR2: SGHTA, FQGNSA. After removal of 5 bases from V and 3 bases from J, the junction contained 7 bases not matched to a gene. The CDR3 has 15 residues. CDR3 residues: CASSPRLAGKETQYF. The DNA for the CDR3 is TGTGCCAGCAGCCCACGGCTAGCGGGGAAAGAGACCCAGTACTTC. Together with reference TRBV7-2 and TRBJ2-5, the CDR3 gives the full variable domain: GAGVSQSPSNKVTEKGKDVELRCDPISGHTALYWYRQSLGQGLEFLIYFQGNSAPDKSGLPSDRFSAERTGGSVSTLTIQRTQQEDSAVYLCASSPRLAGKETQYFGPGTRLLVL.

V is TRBV7-2 and J is TRBJ2-1; D is perhaps TRBD1 (5 bases). The V gene lost 1 base and the J gene lost 4 bases, with 14 bases spanning the gap. The CDR3 runs to 16 residues. Germline CDR1 SGHTA, CDR2 FQGNSA. CDR3 in amino acids: CASSLDAGPIYNEQFF. Written as DNA, the CDR3 is TGTGCCAGCAGCTTAGACGCAGGGCCTATATACAATGAGCAGTTCTTC.

This clonotype was found a few times. The rearrangement uses TRBV10-3 and TRBJ2-7; 9 bases match TRBD1. The CDR3 covers 17 residues. J was trimmed by 2 bases and V by 4 bases; bases with no gene match: 12. CDR1 and CDR2 from the germline V gene are ENHRY and SYGVKD. For the CDR3, the DNA is TGTGCCATCAGTGCACTTACTCCGGGACAGGGTACCTACGAGCAGTACTTC. This sequence encodes CAISALTPGQGTYEQYF.

This clonotype showed up many times. The genes are TRBV28 and TRBJ2-7; TRBD1 agrees at 9 bases. There are 16 residues in the CDR3. With V trimmed by 4 bases and J by 2 bases, 9 bases remained unmatched. Germline loops: CDR1 MDHEN, CDR2 SYDVKM. The CDR3 reads CASSSETGGTTYEQYF. CDR3 coding DNA: TGTGCCAGCAGTTCCGAGACAGGGGGAACGACCTACGAGCAGTACTTC.

The table lists this clonotype with many counts. The V and J genes are TRBV10-3 and TRBJ1-1, with 7 bases matching TRBD1. CDR1 is ENHRY, CDR2 SYGVKD, per germline. This CDR3 has 13 amino acids. J lost 1 base, V lost 8 bases, and 4 bases had no gene match. This chain's CDR3 is CAIRDRENTEAFF. The CDR3 DNA reads as TGTGCCATCCGGGACAGAGAGAACACTGAAGCTTTCTTT.

This clonotype was seen repeatedly, ten times or more. The chain links TRBV30 to TRBJ1-2, with 9 bases fitting TRBD1. V was clipped by 3 bases and J by 3 bases; unmatched bases: 2. The length of the CDR3 is 13 residues. CDR1 is GTSNPN and CDR2 is SVGIG in the germline V gene (reference sequence). CDR3 amino acids: CAWRGQGDYGYTF. In DNA, the CDR3 is TGTGCCTGGAGGGGACAGGGTGACTATGGCTACACCTTC.

This clonotype appeared a few times. V and J are TRBV4-3 and TRBJ1-1; no clear D. The CDR3 contains 15 residues. CDR1 LGHNA and CDR2 YSLEER come from the germline V gene. Between the trimmed V and J ends, which lost 0 bases and 7 bases, there was a span of 15 bases. CDR3 nucleotides: TGCGCCAGCAGCCAAGATCACTGGGTATCGTATGAAGCTTTCTTT. Amino acid sequence: CASSQDHWVSYEAFF.

Note on this clonotype: A much larger clone differs from this one at a single base, so this may be a read error. The chain uses TRBV9 and TRBJ2-2; D unresolved. The CDR3 is 12 amino acids. The ends were cut back, 0 bases at V and 6 bases at J, with 3 bases in the middle. Germline V CDR1 and CDR2: SGDLS, YYNGEE. DNA of the CDR3: TGTGCCAGCAGCGTAGACCCCGGGGAGCTGTTTTTT. Its protein product is CASSVDPGELFF.

The sample holds a few counts of this clonotype. The CDR3 region has the DNA TGTGCCAGCAGGAAACAGGGAAGCCAAGAGACCCAGTACTTC. The encoded protein is CASRKQGSQETQYF. The chain is built from TRBV7-2 and TRBJ2-5; weak D call: TRBD1 (6 bases). CDR1 and CDR2 (germline): SGHTA, FQGNSA. V was shortened by 6 bases and J by 1 base, with 12 bases between the two germline ends. CDR3 size: 14 residues.

This clonotype was counted ten times or more. V is TRBV10-3 and J is TRBJ2-5; TRBD1 is a possible D gene (6 bases). The CDR3 runs 16 residues. V was pared by 7 bases and J by 0 bases, with 18 bases between. CDR1 and CDR2 (germline): ENHRY, SYGVKD. The CDR3 loop reads CAITSGEGVNQETQYF. CDR3 coding DNA: TGTGCCATCACTAGTGGCGAGGGGGTTAACCAAGAGACCCAGTACTTC.

The rearrangement joins TRBV28 to TRBJ2-6; D is uncertain. Germline assignment: CDR1 MDHEN and CDR2 SYDVKM. V was clipped by 5 bases and J by 2 bases, with 10 bases between them. The CDR3 totals 15 residues. The CDR3 DNA reads TGTGCCAGCAGTCCGGACCGGCCTGGGGCCAACGTCCTGACTTTC. Amino acids: CASSPDRPGANVLTF.

The rearrangement joins TRBV29-1 to TRBJ1-2, with a tentative D call TRBD1 (6 bases). Per the germline V gene, CDR1 is SQVTM and CDR2 is ANQGSEA. V lost 7 bases, J lost 4 bases, and 10 bases lay in between. CDR3 length: 11 residues. As DNA, the CDR3 is TGCAGCGCCGAGGGGGTCTATGGCTACACCTTC. Amino acid sequence: CSAEGVYGYTF.

The V call is TRBV20-1, the J call TRBJ2-7; 8 nucleotides match TRBD2. The germline V gene has CDR1 DFQATT and CDR2 SNEGSKA (reference sequence). The V gene end was trimmed by 5 bases and the J gene end by 7 bases; junction bases not matched to a gene: 10. The CDR3 covers 13 residues. The CDR3 bases are TGCAGTGCTTCCGGCGGGGGGTCGTGGGAGCAGTACTTC. This sequence encodes CSASGGGSWEQYF.

V is TRBV11-2 and J is TRBJ2-2; 8 nucleotides align to TRBD1. The CDR3 contains 16 residues. Germline V gene sequence: CDR1 SGHAT, CDR2 FQNNGV. With 5 bases clipped from V and 5 bases from J, the junction kept 10 bases outside the gene matches. For the CDR3, the DNA is TGTGCCAGCAGCCCACCGGGACAGGAGCGAACCGGGGAGCTGTTTTTT. Residues: CASSPPGQERTGELFF.

This clonotype came up a few times. This sequence joins TRBV7-2 and TRBJ1-1; possibly TRBD1 for D (5 bases). Deletions cut 5 bases from V and 4 bases from J, with 14 bases between. The CDR3 spans 14 residues. Per the germline V gene, CDR1 is SGHTA and CDR2 is FQGNSA. The CDR3: CASSLRVLSTEAFF. CDR3 coding DNA: TGTGCCAGCAGCCTCAGGGTTCTAAGCACTGAAGCTTTCTTT.

The sample holds many counts of this clonotype. The rearrangement uses TRBV28 and TRBJ2-5; D unresolved. Germline loops: CDR1 MDHEN, CDR2 SYDVKM. CDR3 length: 13 residues. V lost 3 bases, J lost 4 bases, and 9 bases lay in between. This CDR3 is CASSFSGRETQYF. CDR3 nucleotides: TGTGCCAGCAGTTTTTCAGGACGAGAGACCCAGTACTTC.

A few counts support this clonotype. This sequence joins TRBV28 and TRBJ2-2; 8 positions match TRBD1. The CDR3 spans 14 residues. The germline V gene has CDR1 MDHEN and CDR2 SYDVKM. V lost 8 bases, J lost 1 base, and 3 bases stayed unmatched. In nucleotides, the CDR3 is TGTGCCAGCGGGGGGACAGGGAACACCGGGGAGCTGTTTTTT. This gives the protein CASGGTGNTGELFF.

The sample holds a few counts of this clonotype. V and J are TRBV7-8 and TRBJ1-3; no reliable D call. This CDR3 is 16 amino acids long. V gave up 3 bases and J gave up 0 bases, with 12 bases separating them. Germline CDR1 and CDR2: SGHVS and FQNEAQ. CDR3 loop: CASSLDEIFSGNTIYF. The CDR3 DNA sequence: TGTGCCAGCAGCTTGGATGAGATCTTCTCTGGAAACACCATATATTTT.

This sequence joins TRBV7-9 and TRBJ1-1, with a tentative D call TRBD1 (5 bases). The CDR3 has 15 residues. The V gene lost 1 base and the J gene lost 5 bases, with 14 bases spanning the gap. Germline assignment: CDR1 SEHNR and CDR2 FQNEAQ (reference sequence). CDR3 amino acids: CASSLGGRVGTEAFF. For the CDR3, the DNA is TGTGCCAGCAGCTTAGGAGGCAGGGTGGGGACTGAAGCTTTCTTT. Drawing the rest from reference TRBV7-9 and TRBJ1-1, the complete variable domain is DTGVSQNPRHKITKRGQNVTFRCDPISEHNRLYWYRQTLGQGPEFLTYFQNEAQLEKSRLLSDRFSAERPKGSFSTLEIQRTEQGDSAMYLCASSLGGRVGTEAFFGQGTRLTVV.

V gene TRBV6-1 combines with J gene TRBJ2-3; 9 bases line up with TRBD2. V lost 8 bases, J lost 2 bases, and 11 bases stayed unmatched. Germline V lookup: CDR1 MNHNS, CDR2 SASEGT. The CDR3 consists of 16 residues. In DNA form, the CDR3 reads TGTGCCAGCCACCCGGCGGGAGGGAGGTACACAGATACGCAGTATTTT. The encoded protein is CASHPAGGRYTDTQYF.

This clonotype was picked up many times. This chain connects TRBV30 to TRBJ1-1; the D is unclear. The CDR3 has 12 residues. The V end lost 4 bases, the J end lost 0 bases, and 6 bases lay between the germline ends. The germline gives CDR1 GTSNPN, CDR2 SVGIG (reference sequence). This CDR3 is CAWKQMNTEAFF. CDR3 nucleotide sequence: TGTGCCTGGAAACAGATGAACACTGAAGCTTTCTTT.